This T cell receptor beta chain was sequenced for a study of T cell repertoires and HLA-DP antigens. Background on the study: Alloreactive CD4+ T cells targeted HLA-DP on transduced HeLa. Pre-culture CD4+ samples used about 1,100 ng DNA versus about 200 ng for CD137+CD4+ sorts.

Each pre-culture CD4+ sample aimed for a few hundred thousand T cell genomes at deep resolution. Only in-frame clones appear in the TCRdb table, and some are missing; sequencing was by immunoSEQ multiplex PCR. In the table there are roughly 110,000 clones, 90% to 95% of which are singletons. To note about this clone: Its specificity is unknown.

CDR3 length: 16 residues. CDR1 is KGHSH, CDR2 LQKENI, per germline. V was shortened by 6 bases and J by 2 bases, with 17 bases between the two germline ends. Sequencing was carried out using CD4+ T cells from PBMCs. The sequence came from a woman under 30 in good health and CMV-seronegative. V gene TRBV18 combines with J gene TRBJ1-3; D perhaps matches TRBD1 (6 bases). CDR3 sequence: CASSPYWGQAGNTIYF. The CDR3 DNA follows: TGTGCCAGCTCGCCATATTGGGGGCAGGCTGGAAACACCATATATTTT.